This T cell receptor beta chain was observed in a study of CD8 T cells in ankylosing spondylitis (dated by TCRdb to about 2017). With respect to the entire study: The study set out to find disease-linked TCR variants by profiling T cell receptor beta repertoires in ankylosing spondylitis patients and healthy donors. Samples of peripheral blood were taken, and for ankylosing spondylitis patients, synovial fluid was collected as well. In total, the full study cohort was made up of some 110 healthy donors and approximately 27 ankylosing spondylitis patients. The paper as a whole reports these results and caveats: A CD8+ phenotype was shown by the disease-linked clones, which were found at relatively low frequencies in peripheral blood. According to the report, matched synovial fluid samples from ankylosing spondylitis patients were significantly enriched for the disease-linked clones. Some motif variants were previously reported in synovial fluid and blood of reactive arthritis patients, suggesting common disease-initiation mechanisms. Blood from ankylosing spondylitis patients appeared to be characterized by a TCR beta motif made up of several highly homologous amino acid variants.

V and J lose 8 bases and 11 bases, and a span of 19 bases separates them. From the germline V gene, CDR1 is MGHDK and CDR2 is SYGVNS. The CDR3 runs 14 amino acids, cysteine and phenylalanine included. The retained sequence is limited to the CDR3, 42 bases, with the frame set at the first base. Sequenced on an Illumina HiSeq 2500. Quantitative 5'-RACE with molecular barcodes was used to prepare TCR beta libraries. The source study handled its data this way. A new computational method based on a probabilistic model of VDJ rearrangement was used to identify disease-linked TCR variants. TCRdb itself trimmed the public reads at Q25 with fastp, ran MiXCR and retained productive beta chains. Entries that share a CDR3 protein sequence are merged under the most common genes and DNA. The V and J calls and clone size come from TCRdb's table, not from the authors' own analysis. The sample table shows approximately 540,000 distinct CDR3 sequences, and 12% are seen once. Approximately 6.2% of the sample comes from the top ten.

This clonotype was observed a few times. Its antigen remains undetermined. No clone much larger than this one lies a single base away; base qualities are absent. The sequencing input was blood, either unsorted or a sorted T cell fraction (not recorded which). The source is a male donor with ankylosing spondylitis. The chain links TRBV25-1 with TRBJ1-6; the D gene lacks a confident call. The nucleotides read TGTGCCAGCTCCCGAAATATTCCTCAGGCACCCCTCCACTTT. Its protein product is CASSRNIPQAPLHF.